The next 5 T cell receptor beta chains were all read from a single sample in a study of chemoradiotherapy in HPV16-positive cancers. Generated by immunoSEQ multiplex PCR, the TCRdb table keeps only in-frame clones and is missing some. The table records some 35,000 clones, around 93% of them present only once. Sequences were derived from blood, sampled from a patient who underwent chemoradiotherapy. Receptor source: a human donor with HPV-associated anogenital cancer.

The V call is TRBV4-1, the J call TRBJ2-1, with 11 bases lining up with TRBD2. Germline V gives CDR1 MGHRA, CDR2 YSYEKL. This CDR3 contains 17 residues. J was trimmed by 7 bases and V by 1 base; bases with no gene match: 9. The CDR3 sequence: CASSQGRGLAASNEQFF. DNA of the CDR3: TGCGCCAGCAGCCAAGGCCGGGGACTAGCGGCCTCGAATGAGCAGTTCTTC.

The chain recombines TRBV18 with TRBJ1-4; no definite D call. Germline lookup yields CDR1 KGHSH and CDR2 LQKENI. The CDR3 is 17 amino acids. V gave up 0 bases and J gave up 0 bases, with 11 bases separating them. CDR3 in DNA: TGTGCCAGCTCACCACCCGACACGCGCCCAACTAATGAAAAACTGTTTTTT. Translated, it gives CASSPPDTRPTNEKLFF.

The V gene is TRBV18, the J gene TRBJ1-5, with D tentatively TRBD1 (5 bases). Trimming pared 2 bases from V and 2 bases from J, leaving 7 bases between. The CDR3 runs to 14 residues. Germline assignment: CDR1 KGHSH and CDR2 LQKENI. For the CDR3, the DNA is TGTGCCAGCTCACCAGGGGGAGGCAATCAGCCCCAGCATTTT. Residues: CASSPGGGNQPQHF.

The rearrangement joins TRBV18 to TRBJ2-3; D gene uncertain. The germline V and J ends were trimmed by 4 bases and 6 bases, with 8 bases remaining between them. Germline assignment: CDR1 KGHSH and CDR2 LQKENI. The CDR3 is 12 amino acids. The CDR3 sequence: CASSRPSDTQYF. The CDR3 bases are TGTGCCAGCTCACGACCGTCGGATACGCAGTATTTT.

The V call is TRBV5-5, the J call TRBJ1-1; unclear D gene. The CDR3 extends over 15 amino acids. The ends were cut back, 0 bases at V and 3 bases at J, with 12 bases in the middle. CDR1 SGHKS and CDR2 YYEKEE come from the germline V gene (reference sequence). CDR3: CASSLGPARDTEAFF. CDR3 in DNA: TGTGCCAGCAGCTTGGGACCGGCACGGGACACTGAAGCTTTCTTT.